What follows are 3 T cell receptor beta chains derived from one specimen sequenced in a study of Ad26.COV2.S vaccination and SARS-CoV-2 variants. The data were produced by immunoSEQ multiplex PCR, yet TCRdb's version contains in-frame clones alone and is incomplete. The sample records just over 350,000 clones, around 90% being singletons. The sample was peripheral blood, taken after recovery from COVID-19. The receptors derive from a human donor who had recovered from COVID-19.

V is TRBV7-9 and J is TRBJ2-3; D is perhaps TRBD2 (6 bases). CDR1 is SEHNR and CDR2 is FQNEAQ in the germline V gene (reference sequence). V gave up 4 bases and J gave up 1 base, with 9 bases separating them. The CDR3 is 14 amino acids. The CDR3 sequence: CASSSGGGTDTQYF. DNA for the CDR3: TGTGCCAGCAGCTCTGGCGGGGGCACAGATACGCAGTATTTT. Looking up the rest from reference TRBV7-9 and TRBJ2-3 gives the full variable domain: DTGVSQNPRHKITKRGQNVTFRCDPISEHNRLYWYRQTLGQGPEFLTYFQNEAQLEKSRLLSDRFSAERPKGSFSTLEIQRTEQGDSAMYLCASSSGGGTDTQYFGPGTRLTVL.

This clone was detected a few times. The chain recombines TRBV25-1 with TRBJ1-6; 7 bases match TRBD1. The J segment lost 0 bases and the V segment lost 7 bases, leaving 3 bases of the junction unmatched. The germline gives CDR1 MGHDK, CDR2 SYGVNS. CDR3 length: 15 residues. The CDR3 protein is CASTAGGSYNSPLHF. The CDR3 DNA is TGTGCCAGCACTGCAGGGGGCTCCTATAATTCACCCCTCCACTTT.

This clone was observed a handful of times. The chain recombines TRBV7-9 with TRBJ2-2; D is uncertain. V shed 1 base and J shed 4 bases, with 7 bases lying between them. Germline V lookup: CDR1 SEHNR, CDR2 FQNEAQ (reference sequence). This CDR3 has 14 amino acids. The CDR3 nucleotides are TGTGCCAGCAGCTTAGATAGTCCCACCGGGGAGCTGTTTTTT. This codes for CASSLDSPTGELFF.